The 18 T cell receptor beta chains in this list originate from one sample, sequenced in a study of Ad26.COV2.S vaccination and SARS-CoV-2 variants. Treatment given: around 19 received Ad26.COV2.S at low or high dose, single or two shots; 5 received placebo; per-sample allocation not given. Sampling was done on day 63 after the first vaccine or placebo injection. Profiling relied on immunoSEQ multiplex PCR, and the TCRdb table lists in-frame clones only, not all of them. This sample has roughly 700,000 clones, with roughly 90% found just once. Sequences were derived from peripheral blood, sampled in a trial of Ad26.COV2.S vaccine versus placebo. These TCRs come from a person between 18 and 65 years old who received the Ad26.COV2.S COVID-19 vaccine or a placebo.

This clone was counted between two and nine times. The V call is TRBV7-9, the J call TRBJ2-7; 8 bases match TRBD1. Germline V gene data show CDR1 as SEHNR and CDR2 as FQNEAQ (reference sequence). The V segment lost 5 bases and the J segment 0 bases; nucleotides outside the gene matches: 3. The CDR3 runs 14 residues. CDR3: CASSMDRVSYEQYF. The CDR3 bases are TGTGCCAGCAGCATGGACAGGGTCTCCTACGAGCAGTACTTC.

Turning to this clone: Other nucleotide sequences from this sample produce the same CDR3. The rearrangement joins TRBV9 to TRBJ1-3, with 7 bases fitting TRBD1. The germline V gene has CDR1 SGDLS and CDR2 YYNGEE. CDR3 length: 14 amino acids. Germline trimming cut 3 bases from V and 1 base from J; bases unmatched to any gene: 1. CDR3 sequence (DNA): TGTGCCAGCAGCGCGACAGGGTCTGGAAACACCATATATTTT. Translating gives CASSATGSGNTIYF.

V and J are TRBV7-9 and TRBJ2-5, with TRBD1 matching 7 bases. V dropped 6 bases and J dropped 4; count of bases not matched to a gene: 5. Germline V lookup: CDR1 SEHNR, CDR2 FQNEAQ (reference sequence). The CDR3 is 13 residues long. The CDR3 DNA is TGTGCCAGCAGAGTAGGGGGCGCAGAGACCCAGTACTTC. Amino acids: CASRVGGAETQYF.

The chain links TRBV5-5 to TRBJ1-6; TRBD1 matches at 8 bases. The germline V gene encodes CDR1 SGHKS and CDR2 YYEKEE (reference sequence). The CDR3 runs 14 residues. V dropped 4 bases and J dropped 9; count of bases not matched to a gene: 6. For the CDR3, the DNA is TGTGCCAGCAGCACAACAGGGGGAGGTTCACCCCTCCACTTT. It codes for CASSTTGGGSPLHF. The whole variable domain, remainder taken from reference TRBV5-5 and TRBJ1-6, is DAGVTQSPTHLIKTRGQQVTLRCSPISGHKSVSWYQQVLGQGPQFIFQYYEKEERGRGNFPDRFSARQFPNYSSELNVNALLLGDSALYLCASSTTGGGSPLHFGNGTRLTVT.

The rearrangement links TRBV7-9 to TRBJ1-2; D not certain. V lost 3 bases and J lost 4, with 15 bases in between. CDR1 is SEHNR and CDR2 is FQNEAQ in the germline V gene (reference sequence). CDR3 length: 15 amino acids. CDR3 DNA: TGTGCCAGCAGCTTTGGCAGGACGGGAATCTATGGCTACACCTTC. It encodes CASSFGRTGIYGYTF.

The rearrangement uses TRBV7-2 and TRBJ1-1; TRBD1 might be the D (5 bases). The CDR3 length is 15 residues. Germline V gene lookup returns CDR1 SGHTA and CDR2 FQGNSA. Between the trimmed V and J ends, which lost 5 bases and 4 bases, there was a span of 17 bases. This CDR3 reads CASSPNRSGGTEAFF. The CDR3 DNA reads as TGTGCCAGCAGCCCAAACAGGTCGGGGGGCACTGAAGCTTTCTTT.

The V gene is TRBV7-9, the J gene TRBJ2-3; 8 bases agree with TRBD1. V was clipped by 7 bases and J by 2 bases; unmatched bases: 5. The V gene's germline CDR1 is SEHNR and CDR2 FQNEAQ (reference sequence). The CDR3 sequence is 14 residues long. The CDR3 DNA is TGTGCCAGCACCGGGACAGGTGTCACAGATACGCAGTATTTT. Translated, it gives CASTGTGVTDTQYF.

V and J are TRBV5-5 and TRBJ2-7, with 7 bases that match TRBD1. Germline CDR1 SGHKS, CDR2 YYEKEE (reference sequence). This CDR3 contains 14 residues. V shed 2 bases, J shed 1 base, and the junction held 3 bases outside the gene matches. In DNA, the CDR3 is TGTGCCAGCAGCTTTACAGGGGTTTCCTACGAGCAGTACTTC. Translation: CASSFTGVSYEQYF.

This clone was picked up one time. V gene TRBV18 combines with J gene TRBJ1-1, with a weak D call TRBD1 (5 bases). The germline V gene has CDR1 KGHSH and CDR2 LQKENI. This CDR3 has 16 residues. V was cut by 2 bases and J by 4 bases, with 17 bases left in between. For the CDR3, the DNA is TGTGCCAGCTCACCATCCGGATATGGGACTCTCACTGAAGCTTTCTTT. Amino acids: CASSPSGYGTLTEAFF.

V gene TRBV20-1 combines with J gene TRBJ1-1; D gene unclear. Trimming stripped 3 bases from V and 3 bases from J, with 11 bases between. This CDR3 has 13 residues. Germline V gene data show CDR1 as DFQATT and CDR2 as SNEGSKA (reference sequence). The CDR3 reads CSASVGPDTEAFF. CDR3 DNA: TGCAGTGCTAGTGTGGGCCCGGACACTGAAGCTTTCTTT.

This clone has just one count. The V call is TRBV5-6, the J call TRBJ1-1; no clear D gene. The germline CDR1 and CDR2 sequences are SGHDT and YYEEEE. The CDR3 spans 16 residues. V was clipped by 0 bases and J by 5 bases, with 17 bases between them. The CDR3 loop reads CASSLGPNERWTEAFF. The CDR3 region has the DNA TGTGCCAGCAGCTTGGGGCCGAACGAAAGGTGGACTGAAGCTTTCTTT.

The rearrangement joins TRBV27 to TRBJ2-1; 11 bases match TRBD1. The length of the CDR3 is 18 residues. The germline CDR1 and CDR2 sequences are MNHEY and SMNVEV (reference sequence). J was trimmed by 5 bases and V by 6 bases; bases with no gene match: 15. The CDR3 nucleotides are TGTGCCAGCAGCCCGACCTCCCAACGGGACAGGGGGGACAATGAGCAGTTCTTC. Amino acid sequence: CASSPTSQRDRGDNEQFF.

The V and J genes are TRBV7-9 and TRBJ2-3; 7 nucleotides agree with TRBD2. The CDR3 sequence is 17 residues long. V gave up 1 base and J gave up 2 bases; unmatched junction bases: 9. CDR1 SEHNR and CDR2 FQNEAQ come from the germline V gene (reference sequence). The CDR3 bases are TGTGCCAGCAGCTTAGATCTCAGCGGGGAATACACAGATACGCAGTATTTT. Translating gives CASSLDLSGEYTDTQYF.

V gene TRBV7-9 combines with J gene TRBJ1-1; D ambiguous. V was pared by 5 bases and J by 0 bases, with 16 bases between. Germline CDR1 reads SEHNR; CDR2 reads FQNEAQ (reference sequence). There are 16 residues in the CDR3. The CDR3 spells CASSPRSSVMNTEAFF. CDR3 nucleotide sequence: TGTGCCAGCAGCCCCCGCAGTTCTGTAATGAACACTGAAGCTTTCTTT.

The CDR3 sequence: CASSPRGRGETQYF. CDR3 coding DNA: TGTGCCAGCAGTCCCAGGGGGCGCGGGGAGACCCAGTACTTC. The chain recombines TRBV27 with TRBJ2-5; TRBD1 matches 8 bases. CDR1 MNHEY and CDR2 SMNVEV come from the germline V gene (reference sequence). J was trimmed by 5 bases and V by 5 bases; bases with no gene match: 7. CDR3 size: 14 residues.

This clone was found a few times. The sample has other DNA sequences that encode this CDR3 too. This chain links TRBV5-1 with TRBJ2-7; 11 bases align to TRBD1. This CDR3 comprises 14 residues. The V gene's germline CDR1 is SGHRS and CDR2 YFSETQ. V trimming: 4 bases; J trimming: 5 bases; junction bases outside the gene matches: 5. The CDR3 DNA is TGCGCCAGCAGCCCCGGGACAGGGGGGGACGAGCAGTACTTC. Translated: CASSPGTGGDEQYF.

This clone occurred once. The V call is TRBV11-2, the J call TRBJ1-2; D gene ambiguous. Trimming removed 5 bases from V and 5 bases from J, with 12 bases in between. CDR1 SGHAT and CDR2 FQNNGV come from the germline V gene. This CDR3 comprises 13 residues. The CDR3, as DNA: TGTGCCAGCAGCCTGGGAGGGCAATATGGCTACACCTTC. Its protein is CASSLGGQYGYTF.

This chain links TRBV6-4 with TRBJ2-5; 9 nucleotides agree with TRBD2. This CDR3 region has 16 residues. Germline CDR1 and CDR2: MRHNA and SNTAGT. Unmatched junction bases numbered 7, after V lost 0 bases and J lost 5 bases. This chain's CDR3 is CASSDSQVSGSETQYF. The CDR3 nucleotides read TGTGCCAGCAGTGACTCGCAGGTTAGCGGGAGCGAGACCCAGTACTTC.